The 27 T cell receptor beta chains below were found in one sample sequenced in a study of T cell repertoires in cytomegalovirus infection (dated by TCRdb to between 2017 and 2020). Sequencing was carried out with an Illumina HiSeq 1500. TCRdb ran its own pipeline on the public reads, namely fastp trimming at Q25 and MiXCR clone calling, and kept in-frame beta chains. Duplicate CDR3 protein sequences are folded into a single record with the most common DNA and genes. The sample profile shows about 830,000 distinct CDR3 sequences; about 33% of them were found once. The ten largest clones capture over 10% of the sample. The treatment or condition label, read with the paper, signifies: in vitro stimulation with specific CMV peptide epitopes to enrich CMV-specific T cells. These receptors are not linked to any known antigen. Here the sequenced sample was cultured CD8+ T cells from PBMCs, taken from culture after CMV antigen stimulation. The receptor source for this set is a human donor in good health (CMV status not recorded). Some clones in this sample may be carry-over from other donors' samples.

This clonotype appeared a few times. This chain uses TRBV6-2 or TRBV6-3 with TRBJ1-5; D not certain. V was clipped by 5 bases and J by 2 bases, with 10 bases between them. Germline-derived CDR1 and CDR2 are MNHEY and SVGEGT. This CDR3 comprises 14 residues. This chain's CDR3 is CASSHGIGNQPQHF. Here the CDR3 DNA reads TGTGCCAGCAGTCACGGGATCGGCAATCAGCCCCAGCATTTT.

The chain uses TRBV4-3 and TRBJ2-2, with 10 positions matching TRBD2. CDR3 length: 17 amino acids. Germline CDR1 and CDR2: LGHNA and YSLEER. V shed 0 bases, J shed 4 bases, and the junction held 5 bases outside the gene matches. CDR3 bases: TGCGCCAGCAGCCAAGATTGGGGACTAGCGATCACCGGGGAGCTGTTTTTT. It yields the protein CASSQDWGLAITGELFF.

The chain couples TRBV24-1 to TRBJ2-1; D unresolved. The V end was cut by 5 bases, the J end by 7 bases, with 14 bases between. CDR1 is KGHDR and CDR2 is SFDVKD in the germline V gene. This CDR3 is built from 14 residues. The DNA for the CDR3 is TGTGCCACCAGTGTAGGGCGTCGAGGAAATGAGCAGTTCTTC. Amino acid sequence: CATSVGRRGNEQFF.

Comments on this clonotype: A read error may explain this, as a much larger clone is one base away. The chain carries TRBV7-6 and TRBJ1-2; D is ambiguous. This CDR3 contains 15 residues. Per germline, CDR1 SGHVS and CDR2 FNYEAQ. CDR3: CVSSSTGRENYGYTF. The CDR3 DNA reads as TGTGTCAGCAGCTCCACGGGGAGAGAGAACTATGGCTACACCTTC.

The chain carries TRBV12-5 and TRBJ2-1, with 12 bases lining up with TRBD2. This CDR3 contains 15 residues. V shed 7 bases and J 2 bases; nucleotides not matched to a gene: 3. Germline CDR1 is LGHNT and CDR2 is FRNRAP. The chain's CDR3 is CASALAGGPYNEQFF. CDR3 nucleotide sequence: TGTGCTAGTGCTCTAGCGGGGGGGCCCTACAATGAGCAGTTCTTC.

This clonotype was seen more than once but under ten times. The V and J genes are TRBV27 and TRBJ1-4, with a possible D match to TRBD1 (5 bases). Germline V lookup: CDR1 MNHEY, CDR2 SMNVEV (reference sequence). The CDR3 loop spans 13 amino acids. V was clipped by 3 bases and J by 7 bases, with 9 bases between them. The CDR3 DNA reads TGTGCCAGCAGTTTCGGGGGGAGTGAAAAACTGTTTTTT. Residues: CASSFGGSEKLFF.

This clonotype has only a few counts. The chain links TRBV10-3 to TRBJ1-1; weak D call: TRBD1 (6 bases). CDR1 is ENHRY, CDR2 SYGVKD, per germline. CDR3 length: 15 residues. Trimming took 8 bases from V and 3 from J, leaving 19 bases between them. The DNA for the CDR3 is TGTGCCATCGGGGGGCAGGGCCCCCGGGACACTGAAGCTTTCTTT. Residues: CAIGGQGPRDTEAFF.

In this sample, this clonotype turned up a few times. CDR3 residues: CASSSPRAGTEAFF. CDR3 bases: TGTGCCAGCAGCTCCCCAAGAGCGGGCACTGAAGCTTTCTTT. This chain connects TRBV7-9 to TRBJ1-1; D is unclear. Deletions cut 4 bases from V and 4 bases from J, with 13 bases between. CDR1 and CDR2 (germline): SEHNR, FQNEAQ (reference sequence). This CDR3 spans 14 amino acids.

In its sample, this clonotype was seen once. This chain connects TRBV4-3 to TRBJ2-1, with D perhaps matching TRBD2 (5 bases). V lost 0 bases and J 6 bases, leaving 15 bases between the germline ends. The CDR3 runs to 16 residues. Germline loops: CDR1 LGHNA, CDR2 YSLEER. The CDR3 is CASSQDGKGIGNEQFF. The CDR3 nucleotides read TGCGCCAGCAGCCAAGACGGGAAAGGGATAGGCAATGAGCAGTTCTTC.

The gene calls are TRBV7-8 and TRBJ2-2, with no clear D. CDR1 SGHVS and CDR2 FQNEAQ come from the germline V gene. This CDR3 has 15 residues. Trimming shortened V by 1 base and J by 0 bases, and 6 bases separated the two germline ends. The CDR3 coding sequence is TGTGCCAGCAGCTTAGTTAAGCCGAACACCGGGGAGCTGTTTTTT. Its protein product is CASSLVKPNTGELFF.

The rearrangement uses TRBV27 and TRBJ2-7; 9 nucleotides agree with TRBD2. V shed 2 bases and J 4 bases; nucleotides not matched to a gene: 12. Germline V gene data show CDR1 as MNHEY and CDR2 as SMNVEV (reference sequence). The CDR3 has 17 residues. The DNA for the CDR3 is TGTGCCAGCAGTTTAGGGCCCGTAGCGGGGGCCCAATACGAGCAGTACTTC. This encodes CASSLGPVAGAQYEQYF.

The gene calls are TRBV5-1 and TRBJ2-5; D might be TRBD1 (6 bases). CDR3 length: 14 amino acids. V was clipped by 4 bases and J by 5 bases, with 15 bases between them. The germline CDR1 and CDR2 sequences are SGHRS and YFSETQ. The CDR3 loop reads CASSPSTGLETQYF. The CDR3 nucleotides read TGCGCCAGCAGCCCCTCGACAGGTTTGGAGACCCAGTACTTC.

The chain uses TRBV4-2 and TRBJ1-4; D unresolved. V was shortened by 0 bases and J by 7 bases, with 18 bases between the two germline ends. The CDR3 sequence is 17 residues long. The V gene's germline CDR1 is LGHNA and CDR2 YNFKEQ. The CDR3 protein is CASSQEEYQPLGEKLFF. The CDR3 bases are TGTGCCAGCAGCCAAGAGGAATACCAACCCTTAGGTGAAAAACTGTTTTTT.

This chain uses TRBV4-1 with TRBJ2-1; 13 nucleotides match TRBD2. Germline assignment: CDR1 MGHRA and CDR2 YSYEKL. The CDR3 contains 17 residues. With 0 bases clipped from V and 8 bases from J, the junction kept 7 bases outside the gene matches. CDR3 protein: CASSQEPGLAGTDEQFF. The DNA for the CDR3 is TGCGCCAGCAGCCAAGAACCGGGACTAGCGGGGACTGATGAGCAGTTCTTC.

The rearrangement joins TRBV5-6 to TRBJ2-7; 8 bases match TRBD1. The germline V gene encodes CDR1 SGHDT and CDR2 YYEEEE. The junction had 12 bases not matched to a gene; V was cut back by 3 bases and J by 4 bases. This CDR3 region has 16 residues. CDR3 region: CASSSDRESPPYEQYV. The CDR3 DNA is TGTGCCAGCAGCTCGGACAGGGAGAGCCCTCCATACGAGCAGTACGTC.

The chain uses TRBV7-8 and TRBJ2-5, with 8 bases aligning to TRBD2. CDR3 length: 18 residues. The germline CDR1 and CDR2 sequences are SGHVS and FQNEAQ. The V segment lost 1 base and the J segment 5 bases; nucleotides outside the gene matches: 15. CDR3 region: CASSLGVAGKTSWETQYF. The DNA of the CDR3 is TGTGCCAGCAGCTTAGGAGTAGCGGGGAAGACTTCGTGGGAGACCCAGTACTTC. The full variable domain, completed using reference TRBV7-8 and TRBJ2-5, is GAGVSQSPRYKVAKRGQDVALRCDPISGHVSLFWYQQALGQGPEFLTYFQNEAQLDKSGLPSDRFFAERPEGSVSTLKIQRTQQEDSAVYLCASSLGVAGKTSWETQYFGPGTRLLVL.

This clonotype showed up just a few times. V and J are TRBV7-8 and TRBJ1-3, with D maybe TRBD1 (6 bases). Germline CDR1 SGHVS, CDR2 FQNEAQ. The CDR3 is 16 residues long. The ends were cut back, 5 bases at V and 2 bases at J, with 16 bases in the middle. The CDR3 DNA reads as TGTGCCAGCAGCAAACCGGCAGGGACAACTGGAAACACCATATATTTT. Translation: CASSKPAGTTGNTIYF.

This chain links TRBV24-1 with TRBJ2-1, with 9 bases fitting TRBD2. V lost 10 bases and J lost 4; bases outside the gene matches: 4. This CDR3 comprises 13 residues. The V gene's germline CDR1 is KGHDR and CDR2 SFDVKD. CDR3 nucleotide sequence: TGTGCCACGGGACTAGCAGGATACAATGAGCAGTTCTTC. Its translation: CATGLAGYNEQFF.

This clonotype was seen a few times. This chain uses TRBV2 with TRBJ1-5; 8 nucleotides align to TRBD1. The germline gives CDR1 SNHLY, CDR2 FYNNEI. The CDR3 runs 14 residues. Unmatched junction bases numbered 7, after V lost 7 bases and J lost 5 bases. The CDR3 spells CASTQGQAYQPQHF. For the CDR3, the DNA is TGTGCCAGCACCCAGGGACAGGCTTATCAGCCCCAGCATTTT.

This clonotype was seen ten or more times. The chain recombines TRBV10-1 with TRBJ1-6, with D possibly TRBD1 on 6 matching bases. Germline loops: CDR1 WNHNN, CDR2 SYGVQD (reference sequence). V lost 5 bases and J 6 bases, leaving 14 bases between the germline ends. This CDR3 is 15 amino acids long. In DNA form, the CDR3 reads TGCGCCAGCAGTTCCACGGACAGAATTAATTCACCCCTCCACTTT. Amino acids: CASSSTDRINSPLHF.

There are a few counts of this clonotype. The genes are TRBV4-1 and TRBJ2-1; D is ambiguous. Looked up from germline, CDR1 is MGHRA and CDR2 is YSYEKL. The CDR3 runs 18 residues. Between the trimmed V and J ends, which lost 2 bases and 0 bases, there was a span of 17 bases. The CDR3 sequence: CASSQNPPDSSSYNEQFF. In DNA form, the CDR3 reads TGCGCCAGCAGCCAAAACCCCCCAGATTCTAGCTCCTACAATGAGCAGTTCTTC.

The rearrangement links TRBV3-1 to TRBJ2-2; TRBD1 matches 11 bases. Germline CDR1 and CDR2: LGHDT and YNNKEL (reference sequence). There are 16 residues in the CDR3. V was pared by 1 base and J by 3 bases, with 1 base of the junction left unmatched. The CDR3 sequence is CASSQGTGGYTGELFF. CDR3 DNA sequence: TGTGCCAGCAGCCAAGGGACAGGGGGCTACACCGGGGAGCTGTTTTTT.

The chain is built from TRBV11-3 and TRBJ2-3, with TRBD2 identical over 7 bases. CDR3 length: 15 residues. Per the germline V gene, CDR1 is SGHNT and CDR2 is YENEEA. J lost 1 base, V lost 3 bases, and 4 bases had no gene match. The DNA for the CDR3 is TGTGCCAGCAGCTTTGAGGGAGGGGGCACAGATACGCAGTATTTT. Translation: CASSFEGGGTDTQYF.

This CDR3 is CASTRGSTSYNEQFF. CDR3 nucleotides: TGTGCCAGCACCCGGGGGAGTACCTCCTACAATGAGCAGTTCTTC. This chain links TRBV27 with TRBJ2-1; maybe TRBD2 (6 bases). The V gene's germline CDR1 is MNHEY and CDR2 SMNVEV (reference sequence). Between the trimmed V and J ends, which lost 7 bases and 0 bases, there was a span of 13 bases. CDR3 length: 15 amino acids.

This clonotype was observed a few times. The chain links TRBV4-2 to TRBJ1-2, with D possibly being TRBD1 (5 bases). The germline V and J ends were trimmed by 0 bases and 4 bases, with 15 bases remaining between them. The CDR3 covers 16 residues. CDR1 is LGHNA, CDR2 YNFKEQ, per germline. The CDR3 here is CASSQEGEQESYGYTF. Here the CDR3 DNA reads TGTGCCAGCAGCCAAGAGGGGGAACAGGAGAGCTATGGCTACACCTTC.

The chain is built from TRBV12-3 or TRBV12-4 and TRBJ2-3; 16 positions match TRBD2. V shed 5 bases and J 3 bases; nucleotides not matched to a gene: 11. This CDR3 spans 19 amino acids. Here the CDR3 DNA reads TGTGCCAGCAGTCCTCTTTCGGGACTAGCGGGGGGGAGAACAGATACGCAGTATTTT. Its translation is CASSPLSGLAGGRTDTQYF.

The chain employs TRBV25-1 and TRBJ2-7; no reliable D call. The length of the CDR3 is 14 residues. Trimming took 0 bases from V and 2 from J, leaving 8 bases between them. Germline V gene sequence: CDR1 MGHDK, CDR2 SYGVNS. The CDR3 region has the DNA TGTGCCAGCAGTGAATATATCACAGCCTACGAGCAGTACTTC. Its translation is CASSEYITAYEQYF.